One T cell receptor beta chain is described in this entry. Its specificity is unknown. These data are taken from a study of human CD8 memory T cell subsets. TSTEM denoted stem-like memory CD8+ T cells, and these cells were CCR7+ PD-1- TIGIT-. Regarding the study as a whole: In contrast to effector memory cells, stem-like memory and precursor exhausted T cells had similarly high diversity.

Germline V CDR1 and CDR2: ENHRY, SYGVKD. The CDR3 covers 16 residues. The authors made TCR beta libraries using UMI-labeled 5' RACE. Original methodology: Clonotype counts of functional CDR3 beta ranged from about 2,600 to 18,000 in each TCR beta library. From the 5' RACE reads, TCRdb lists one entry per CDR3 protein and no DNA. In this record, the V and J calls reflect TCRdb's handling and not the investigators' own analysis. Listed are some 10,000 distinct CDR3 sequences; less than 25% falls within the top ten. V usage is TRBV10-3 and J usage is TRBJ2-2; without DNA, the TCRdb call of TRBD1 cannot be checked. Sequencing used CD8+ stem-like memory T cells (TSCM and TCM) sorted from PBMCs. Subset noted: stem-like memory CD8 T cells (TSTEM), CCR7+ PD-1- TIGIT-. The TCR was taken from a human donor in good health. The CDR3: CATGEVAGGSTGELFF.